The clone carrying this TCR beta chain was counted between two and nine times. Its target is unknown. The sample originates from a study of CD8 T cells in ankylosing spondylitis. Study-wide findings and caveats: The disease-linked clones had a CD8+ phenotype and low blood frequencies. Earlier authors reported some of these motif variants in reactive arthritis synovial fluid and blood.

Looked up from germline, CDR1 is SGHDN and CDR2 is FVKESK. Trimming stripped 4 bases from V and 0 bases from J, with 12 bases between. There are 15 residues in the CDR3. In making TCR beta libraries, quantitative 5'-RACE with molecular barcodes was used. TCRdb reprocessed the 5' RACE reads via MiXCR and lists one record per CDR3 protein. The table records 300,000 to 400,000 distinct CDR3 sequences, 20% to 25% of them present only once. The sequence came from a male donor with ankylosing spondylitis or in good health (not recorded which). The chain links TRBV14 to TRBJ2-5; D is possibly TRBD1 (6 bases). The source material was blood, either unsorted or a sorted T cell fraction (not recorded which). The CDR3 region is CASSPRGAYQETQYF. CDR3 sequence (DNA): TGTGCCAGCAGCCCCAGGGGAGCGTACCAAGAGACCCAGTACTTC.